This T cell receptor beta chain was identified in a study of CD8 T cells in ankylosing spondylitis (dated by TCRdb to 2016 to 2017). Context from the whole study: T cell receptor beta repertoires were profiled in healthy donors and ankylosing spondylitis patients so that disease-linked TCR variants could be found. In total, the full study cohort was made up of nearly 110 healthy donors and approximately 27 ankylosing spondylitis patients. Peripheral blood was sampled, and synovial fluid was also collected from ankylosing spondylitis patients.

The paper as a whole reports these results and caveats: A CD8+ phenotype was shown by the disease-linked clones, which were found at relatively low frequencies in peripheral blood. The disease-linked clones were reported as significantly enriched in matched synovial fluid samples from ankylosing spondylitis patients. Some motif variants had previously been reported in the synovial fluid and blood of reactive arthritis patients, which suggests shared mechanisms of disease initiation. Blood from ankylosing spondylitis patients appeared to be characterized by a TCR beta motif made up of seven or eight highly homologous amino acid variants.

The reads were generated on an Illumina MiSeq. Quantitative 5'-RACE with molecular barcodes was the method used to prepare the TCR beta libraries. The authors' analysis ran thus. A new computational method, built on a probabilistic model of VDJ rearrangement, was used to identify disease-linked TCR variants. Starting from the raw public reads, TCRdb applied fastp trimming at Q25, assembled clones with MiXCR and retained in-frame beta chains. Rows are combined by CDR3 protein, so each entry shows the most common genes and DNA. The V and J calls come from TCRdb's annotation, not from the publication. The sample table records about 27,000 distinct CDR3 sequences; 7.9% of these occur just once. The ten largest clones capture around 30% of the sample. Inclusive of the bounding cysteine and phenylalanine, the CDR3 is 15 residues long. Left in the record is the CDR3 DNA by itself, 45 bases read in frame from the first base. As encoded in the germline V gene (reference sequence), CDR1 is MNHNY while CDR2 is SVGAGI. The germline V end is reduced by 5 bases and the J end by 5 bases; junction bases left unmatched: 8.

About this clonotype: Its cognate antigen has yet to be identified. Per-nucleotide qualities are absent, and no much larger clonotype sits a single base away.

This receptor was identified in a male donor with ankylosing spondylitis or in good health (not recorded which). The chain links TRBV6-6 with TRBJ2-1; 8 junctional bases match TRBD1. The material sequenced was blood. The DNA sequence reads TGTGCCAGCAGTCGCCCGGGACAGGCTAACAATGAGCAGTTCTTC. The resulting protein is CASSRPGQANNEQFF.